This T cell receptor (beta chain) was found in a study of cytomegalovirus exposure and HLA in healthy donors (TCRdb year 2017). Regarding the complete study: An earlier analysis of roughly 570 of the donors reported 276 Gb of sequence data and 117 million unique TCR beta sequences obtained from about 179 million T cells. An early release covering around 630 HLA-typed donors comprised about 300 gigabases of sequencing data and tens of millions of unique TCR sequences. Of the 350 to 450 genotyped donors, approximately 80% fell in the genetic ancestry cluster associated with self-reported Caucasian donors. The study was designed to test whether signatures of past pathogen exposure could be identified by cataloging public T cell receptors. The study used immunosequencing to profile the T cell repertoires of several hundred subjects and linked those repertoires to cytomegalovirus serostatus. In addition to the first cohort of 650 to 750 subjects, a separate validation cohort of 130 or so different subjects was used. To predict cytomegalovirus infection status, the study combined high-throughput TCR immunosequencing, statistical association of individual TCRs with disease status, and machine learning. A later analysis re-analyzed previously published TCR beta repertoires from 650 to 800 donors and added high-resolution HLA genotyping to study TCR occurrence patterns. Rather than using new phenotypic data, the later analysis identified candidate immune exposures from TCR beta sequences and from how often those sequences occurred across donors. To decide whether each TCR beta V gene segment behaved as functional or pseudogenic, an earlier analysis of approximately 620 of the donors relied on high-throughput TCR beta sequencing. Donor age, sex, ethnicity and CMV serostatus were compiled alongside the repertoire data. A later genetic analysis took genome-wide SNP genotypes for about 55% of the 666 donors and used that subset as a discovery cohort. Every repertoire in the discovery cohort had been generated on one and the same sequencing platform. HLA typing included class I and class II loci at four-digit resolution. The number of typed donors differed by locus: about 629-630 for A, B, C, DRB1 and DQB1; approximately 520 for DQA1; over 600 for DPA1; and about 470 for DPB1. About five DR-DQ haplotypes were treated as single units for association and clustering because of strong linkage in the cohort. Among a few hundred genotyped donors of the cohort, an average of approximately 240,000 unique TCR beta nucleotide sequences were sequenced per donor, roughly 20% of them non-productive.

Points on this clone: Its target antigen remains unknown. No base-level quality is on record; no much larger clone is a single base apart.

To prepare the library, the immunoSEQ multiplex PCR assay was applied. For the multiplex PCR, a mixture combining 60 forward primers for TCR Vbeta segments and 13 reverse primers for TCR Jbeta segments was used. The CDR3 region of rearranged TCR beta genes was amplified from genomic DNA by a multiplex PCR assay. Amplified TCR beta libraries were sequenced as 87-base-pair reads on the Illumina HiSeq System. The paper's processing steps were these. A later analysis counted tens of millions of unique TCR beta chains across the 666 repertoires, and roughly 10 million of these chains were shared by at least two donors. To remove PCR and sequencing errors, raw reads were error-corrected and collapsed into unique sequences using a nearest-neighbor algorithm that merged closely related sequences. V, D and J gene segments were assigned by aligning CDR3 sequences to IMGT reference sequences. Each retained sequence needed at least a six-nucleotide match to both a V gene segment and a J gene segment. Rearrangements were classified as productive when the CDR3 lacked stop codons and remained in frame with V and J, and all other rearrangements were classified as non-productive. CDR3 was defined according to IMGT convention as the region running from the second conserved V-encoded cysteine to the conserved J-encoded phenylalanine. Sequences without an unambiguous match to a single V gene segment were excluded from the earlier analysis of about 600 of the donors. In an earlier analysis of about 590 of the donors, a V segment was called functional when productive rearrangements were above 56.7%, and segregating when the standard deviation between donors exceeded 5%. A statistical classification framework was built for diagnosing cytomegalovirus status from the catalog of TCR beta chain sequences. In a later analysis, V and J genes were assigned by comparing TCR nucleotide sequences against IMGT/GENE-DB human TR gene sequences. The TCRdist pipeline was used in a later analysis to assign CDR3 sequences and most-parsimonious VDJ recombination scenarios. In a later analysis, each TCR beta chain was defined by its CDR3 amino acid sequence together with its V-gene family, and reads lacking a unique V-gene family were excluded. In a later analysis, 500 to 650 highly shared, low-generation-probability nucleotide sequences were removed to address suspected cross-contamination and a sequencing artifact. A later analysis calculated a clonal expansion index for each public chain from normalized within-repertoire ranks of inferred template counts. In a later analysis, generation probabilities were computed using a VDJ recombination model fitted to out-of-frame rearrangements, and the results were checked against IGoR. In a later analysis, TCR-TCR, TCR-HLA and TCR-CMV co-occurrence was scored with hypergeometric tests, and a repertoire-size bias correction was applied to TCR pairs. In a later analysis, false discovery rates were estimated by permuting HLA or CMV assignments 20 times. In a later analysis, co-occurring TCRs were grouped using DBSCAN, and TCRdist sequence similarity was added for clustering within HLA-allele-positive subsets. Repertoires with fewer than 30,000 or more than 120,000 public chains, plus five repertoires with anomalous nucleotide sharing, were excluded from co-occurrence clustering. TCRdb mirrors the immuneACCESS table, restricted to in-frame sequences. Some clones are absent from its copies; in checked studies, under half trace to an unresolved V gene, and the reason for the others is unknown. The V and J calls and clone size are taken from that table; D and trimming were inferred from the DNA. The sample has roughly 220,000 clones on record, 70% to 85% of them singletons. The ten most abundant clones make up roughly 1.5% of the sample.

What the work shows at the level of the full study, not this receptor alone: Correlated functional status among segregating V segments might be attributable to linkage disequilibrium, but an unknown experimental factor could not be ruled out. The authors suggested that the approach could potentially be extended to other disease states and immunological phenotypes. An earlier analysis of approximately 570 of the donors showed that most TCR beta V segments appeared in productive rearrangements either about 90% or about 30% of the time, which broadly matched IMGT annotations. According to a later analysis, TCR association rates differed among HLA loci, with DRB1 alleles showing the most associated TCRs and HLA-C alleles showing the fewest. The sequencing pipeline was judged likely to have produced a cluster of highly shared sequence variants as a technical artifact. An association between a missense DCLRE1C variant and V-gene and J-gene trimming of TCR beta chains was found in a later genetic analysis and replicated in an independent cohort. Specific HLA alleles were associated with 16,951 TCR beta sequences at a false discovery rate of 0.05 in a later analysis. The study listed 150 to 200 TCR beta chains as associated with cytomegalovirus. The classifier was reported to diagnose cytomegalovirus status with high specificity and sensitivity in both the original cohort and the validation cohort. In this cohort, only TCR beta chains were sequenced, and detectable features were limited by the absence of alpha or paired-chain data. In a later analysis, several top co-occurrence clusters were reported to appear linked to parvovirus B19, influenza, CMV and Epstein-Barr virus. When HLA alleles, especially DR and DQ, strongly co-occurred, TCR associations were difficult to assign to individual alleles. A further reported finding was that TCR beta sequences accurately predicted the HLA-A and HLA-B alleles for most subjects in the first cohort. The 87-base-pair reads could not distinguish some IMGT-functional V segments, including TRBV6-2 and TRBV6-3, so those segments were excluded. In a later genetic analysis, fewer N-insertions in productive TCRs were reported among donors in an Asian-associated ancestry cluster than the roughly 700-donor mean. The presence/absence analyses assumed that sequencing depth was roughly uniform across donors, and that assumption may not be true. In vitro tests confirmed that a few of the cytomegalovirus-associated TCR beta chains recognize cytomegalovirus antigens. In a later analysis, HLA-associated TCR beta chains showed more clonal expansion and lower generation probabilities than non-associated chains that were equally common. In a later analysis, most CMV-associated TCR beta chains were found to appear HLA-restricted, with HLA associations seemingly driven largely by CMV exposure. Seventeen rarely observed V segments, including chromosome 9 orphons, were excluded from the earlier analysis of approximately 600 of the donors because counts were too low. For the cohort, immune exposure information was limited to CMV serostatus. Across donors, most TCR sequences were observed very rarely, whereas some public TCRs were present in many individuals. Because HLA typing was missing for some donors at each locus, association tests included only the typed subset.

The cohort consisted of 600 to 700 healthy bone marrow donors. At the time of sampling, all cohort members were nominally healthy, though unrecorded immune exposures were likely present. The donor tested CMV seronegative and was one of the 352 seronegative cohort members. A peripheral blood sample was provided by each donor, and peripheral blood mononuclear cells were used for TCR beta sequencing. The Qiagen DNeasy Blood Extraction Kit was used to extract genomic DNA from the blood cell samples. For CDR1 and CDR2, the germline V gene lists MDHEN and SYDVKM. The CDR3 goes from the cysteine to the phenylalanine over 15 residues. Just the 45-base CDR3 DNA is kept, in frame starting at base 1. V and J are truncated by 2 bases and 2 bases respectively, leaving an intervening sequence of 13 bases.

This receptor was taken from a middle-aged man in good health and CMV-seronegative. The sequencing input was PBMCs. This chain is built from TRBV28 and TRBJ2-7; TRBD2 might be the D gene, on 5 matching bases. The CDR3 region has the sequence CASSLAGPGTYEQYF. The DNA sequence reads TGTGCCAGCAGTTTAGCAGGTCCGGGGACCTACGAGCAGTACTTC.